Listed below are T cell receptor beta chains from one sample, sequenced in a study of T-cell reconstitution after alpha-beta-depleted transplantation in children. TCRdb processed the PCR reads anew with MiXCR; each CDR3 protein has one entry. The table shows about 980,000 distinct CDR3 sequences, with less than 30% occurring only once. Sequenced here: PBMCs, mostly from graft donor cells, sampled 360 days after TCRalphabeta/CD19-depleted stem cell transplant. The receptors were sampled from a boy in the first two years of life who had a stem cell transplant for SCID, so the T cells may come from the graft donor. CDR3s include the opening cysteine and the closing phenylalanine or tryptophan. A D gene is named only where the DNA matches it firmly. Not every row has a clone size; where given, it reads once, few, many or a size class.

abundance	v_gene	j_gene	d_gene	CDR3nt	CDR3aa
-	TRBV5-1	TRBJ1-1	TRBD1	TGCGCCAGCAGCCCGCGAGCCCGGGACAGGGGCACTGAAGCTTTCTTT	CASSPRARDRGTEAFF
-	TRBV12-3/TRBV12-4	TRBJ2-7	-	TGTGCCAGCAGTTCTGGGTCCGGGGGGCTCGAGCAGTACTTC	CASSSGSGGLEQYF
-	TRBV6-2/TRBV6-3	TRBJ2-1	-	TGTGCCAGCAGAGACCTATTCTCCTACAATGAGCAGTTCTTC	CASRDLFSYNEQFF
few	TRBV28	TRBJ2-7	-	TGTGCCAGCAGCCCTGCCCGGGTCCTTCCCTACGAGCAGTACTTC	CASSPARVLPYEQYF
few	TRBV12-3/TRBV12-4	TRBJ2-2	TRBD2	TGTGCCAGCAGTGGTAGCGGGGGGAACACCGGGGAGCTGTTTTTT	CASSGSGGNTGELFF
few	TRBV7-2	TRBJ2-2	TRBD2	TGTGCCAGCAGCTTCGGGGGGAAAGGGACCGGGGAGCTGTTTTTT	CASSFGGKGTGELFF
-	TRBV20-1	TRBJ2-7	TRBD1	TGCAGTGCTCTCGGAGCGGCAGGGGGCTACGAGCAGTACTTC	CSALGAAGGYEQYF
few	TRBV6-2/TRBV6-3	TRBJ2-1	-	TGTGCCAGCAGCCGGACCCCGTGGGTCAATGAGCAGTTCTTC	CASSRTPWVNEQFF
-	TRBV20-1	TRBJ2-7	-	TGCAGTGCTCCGAGGGGCGTGGCGGACGAGCAGTACTTC	CSAPRGVADEQYF
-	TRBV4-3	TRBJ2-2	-	TGCGCCAGCAGCCAAGAACAGAACACCGGGGAGCTGTTTTTT	CASSQEQNTGELFF
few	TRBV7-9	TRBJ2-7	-	TGTGCCAGCAGCTTAGACTCGCTCTACGAGCAGTACTTC	CASSLDSLYEQYF
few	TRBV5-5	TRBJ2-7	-	TGTGCCAGCAGCTTCCGTATAACAGGCCCGACCGATCCCTACGAGCAGTACTTC	CASSFRITGPTDPYEQYF
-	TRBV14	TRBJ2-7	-	TGTGCCAGCAGCCCAGGAAGGGGGGCGATTTCCTACGAGCAGTACTTC	CASSPGRGAISYEQYF
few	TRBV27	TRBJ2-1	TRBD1	TGTGCCAGCAGTCGATTCTCACAGGGGGCGCGGTACAATGAGCAGTTCTTC	CASSRFSQGARYNEQFF
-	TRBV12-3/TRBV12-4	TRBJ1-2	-	TGTGCCAGCAGTTTCAGGGTAGTAGACTATGGCTACACCTTC	CASSFRVVDYGYTF
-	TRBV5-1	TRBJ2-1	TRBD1	TGCGCCAGCAGCTCTCGGGACAGCCTCAATGAGCAGTTCTTC	CASSSRDSLNEQFF
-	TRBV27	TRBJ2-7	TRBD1	TGTGCCAGCAGCTGGACAGGACCTGGTTACGAGCAGTACTTC	CASSWTGPGYEQYF
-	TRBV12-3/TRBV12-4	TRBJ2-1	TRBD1	TGTGCCAGCGGTGGGGACAGGTCCCTCTTATCATACAATGAGCAGTTCTTC	CASGGDRSLLSYNEQFF
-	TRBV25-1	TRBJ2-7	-	TGTGCCAGCAGTGAAAAAGGACGGATCTACGAGCAGTACTTC	CASSEKGRIYEQYF
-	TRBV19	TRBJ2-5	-	TGTGCCAGTAGTATCTGGGGAGAGACCCAGTACTTC	CASSIWGETQYF